The rows below give T cell receptor beta chains drawn from one sample of a study of cytomegalovirus exposure and HLA in healthy donors. The repertoire was sequenced with immunoSEQ multiplex PCR; TCRdb's copy has only in-frame clones and lacks some. Among 150,000 to 200,000 clones listed, roughly 72% were seen once. Sequenced input: PBMCs. All receptors derive from a woman in her thirties or forties in good health and CMV-seronegative. Both conserved end residues are part of each CDR3. A D gene is named only where the DNA matches it firmly. Clone size is given for some rows only: seen once, a few or many times, or a class if the clone is expanded.

j_gene: TRBJ1-4; d_gene: TRBD1; v_gene: TRBV7-9; abundance: .; CDR3nt: TGTGCCAGCAGCCTCGACCGGGACAGTAATGAAAAACTGTTTTTT; CDR3aa: CASSLDRDSNEKLFF
j_gene: TRBJ1-2; d_gene: TRBD1; v_gene: TRBV6-1; abundance: .; CDR3nt: TGTGCCAGCAGTGGCCCGGGACAGGGATACTATGGCTACACCTTC; CDR3aa: CASSGPGQGYYGYTF
j_gene: TRBJ1-2; d_gene: TRBD1; v_gene: TRBV19; abundance: .; CDR3nt: TGTGCCAGTAGTCGCGGAAAACAGGGGAGCTATGGCTACACCTTC; CDR3aa: CASSRGKQGSYGYTF
j_gene: TRBJ1-1; d_gene: TRBD1; v_gene: TRBV5-1; abundance: .; CDR3nt: TGCGCCAGCAGCTTGGCCAGGGGGCGGAACGCTGAAGCTTTCTTT; CDR3aa: CASSLARGRNAEAFF
j_gene: TRBJ1-3; d_gene: TRBD1; v_gene: TRBV18; abundance: .; CDR3nt: TGTGCCAGCTCACCCAGCACAGGGGTTAACTCTGGAAACACCATATATTTT; CDR3aa: CASSPSTGVNSGNTIYF
j_gene: TRBJ1-1; d_gene: TRBD1; v_gene: TRBV5-4; abundance: .; CDR3nt: TGTGCCAGCAGCAGGACAGGGGAGAACGCTTTCTTT; CDR3aa: CASSRTGENAFF
j_gene: TRBJ2-5; d_gene: .; v_gene: TRBV5-1; abundance: .; CDR3nt: TGCGCCAGCAGCCGGGGTGGGGAGCAAGAGACCCAGTACTTC; CDR3aa: CASSRGGEQETQYF
j_gene: TRBJ1-2; d_gene: TRBD1; v_gene: TRBV7-9; abundance: .; CDR3nt: TGTGCCAGCAGCCCATTGACAGGGAGTCAACATGGCTACACCTTC; CDR3aa: CASSPLTGSQHGYTF
j_gene: TRBJ2-2; d_gene: .; v_gene: TRBV7-7; abundance: .; CDR3nt: TGTGCTAGCAGCTTAAATTTCGGAGCAACCGGGGAGCTGTTTTTT; CDR3aa: CASSLNFGATGELFF
j_gene: TRBJ2-6; d_gene: .; v_gene: TRBV7-8; abundance: .; CDR3nt: TGTGCCAGCAGCTTAGGCAGCTCTGGGGCCAACGTCCTGACTTTC; CDR3aa: CASSLGSSGANVLTF
j_gene: TRBJ2-1; d_gene: .; v_gene: TRBV7-8; abundance: once; CDR3nt: TGTGCCAGCAGCTTAAACGGCAGGGATGGTGAGCAGTTCTTC; CDR3aa: CASSLNGRDGEQFF
j_gene: TRBJ1-4; d_gene: .; v_gene: TRBV30; abundance: .; CDR3nt: TGTGCCTGGAGTGCCCAGGGTACGGATGAAAAACTGTTTTTT; CDR3aa: CAWSAQGTDEKLFF
j_gene: TRBJ1-1; d_gene: .; v_gene: TRBV7-8; abundance: .; CDR3nt: TGTGCCACCACGAGGGAGTTGAGGGAATTAATGAACACTGAAGCTTTCTTT; CDR3aa: CATTRELRELMNTEAFF
j_gene: TRBJ2-3; d_gene: .; v_gene: TRBV2; abundance: .; CDR3nt: TGTGCCAGCGCGGCTAGCTTGGATACGCAGTATTTT; CDR3aa: CASAASLDTQYF
j_gene: TRBJ2-7; d_gene: .; v_gene: TRBV18; abundance: .; CDR3nt: TGTACCAGCTCACCACAAACAGGGGGGGACGAGCAGTACTTC; CDR3aa: CTSSPQTGGDEQYF
j_gene: TRBJ2-5; d_gene: .; v_gene: TRBV29-1; abundance: .; CDR3nt: TGCAGCGCCGAGGGGGGGGATCAAGAGACCCAGTACTTC; CDR3aa: CSAEGGDQETQYF
j_gene: TRBJ2-1; d_gene: TRBD2; v_gene: TRBV30; abundance: .; CDR3nt: TGTGCCTGGGGGGAGACTAGCGGATATACTGAGCAGTTCTTC; CDR3aa: CAWGETSGYTEQFF
j_gene: TRBJ1-1; d_gene: .; v_gene: TRBV6-5; abundance: .; CDR3nt: TGTGCCAGCAGTCAAGGACAAGAGACCACTGAAGCTTTCTTT; CDR3aa: CASSQGQETTEAFF
j_gene: TRBJ2-1; d_gene: .; v_gene: TRBV5-1; abundance: .; CDR3nt: TGCGCCAGCAGCTTGGGATGGCCAATTGATGAGCAGTTCTTC; CDR3aa: CASSLGWPIDEQFF
j_gene: TRBJ1-4; d_gene: TRBD1; v_gene: TRBV19; abundance: few; CDR3nt: TGTGCCAGTAGGGCGACAGGGGTGGAAAAACTGTTTTTT; CDR3aa: CASRATGVEKLFF
j_gene: TRBJ2-7; d_gene: TRBD2; v_gene: TRBV13; abundance: .; CDR3nt: TGTGCCAGCACCCCCCCCGGGACTAAGAGATACGAGCAGTACTTC; CDR3aa: CASTPPGTKRYEQYF
j_gene: TRBJ1-3; d_gene: TRBD1; v_gene: TRBV9; abundance: .; CDR3nt: TGTGCCAGCAGCGTAGGAGGGACAGGGCCTAGCTCTGGAAACACCATATATTTT; CDR3aa: CASSVGGTGPSSGNTIYF
j_gene: TRBJ1-1; d_gene: .; v_gene: TRBV28; abundance: .; CDR3nt: TGTGCCAGCAGTTTGGCGGGAGCCACTGAAGCTTTCTTT; CDR3aa: CASSLAGATEAFF
j_gene: TRBJ2-7; d_gene: .; v_gene: TRBV19; abundance: .; CDR3nt: TGTGCCAGTAGTATAGGTTTCCCCGGAGGGCTCGAGCAGTACTTC; CDR3aa: CASSIGFPGGLEQYF
j_gene: TRBJ1-2; d_gene: TRBD1; v_gene: TRBV6-6; abundance: .; CDR3nt: TGTGCCAGCAGCCCCCAGGGGGACTATGGCTACACCTTC; CDR3aa: CASSPQGDYGYTF
j_gene: TRBJ1-3; d_gene: .; v_gene: TRBV5-8; abundance: few; CDR3nt: TGTGCCAGCACCCCGGAGGATGTGGGGAACACCATATATTTT; CDR3aa: CASTPEDVGNTIYF
j_gene: TRBJ1-1; d_gene: .; v_gene: TRBV18; abundance: .; CDR3nt: TGTGCCAGCTCACCACCGTCCGGCGGGGACACTGAAGCTTTCTTT; CDR3aa: CASSPPSGGDTEAFF
j_gene: TRBJ2-3; d_gene: TRBD1; v_gene: TRBV9; abundance: .; CDR3nt: TGTGCCAGCAGCTTACAGGGGATAAGCACAGATACGCAGTATTTT; CDR3aa: CASSLQGISTDTQYF
j_gene: TRBJ2-5; d_gene: .; v_gene: TRBV13; abundance: .; CDR3nt: TGTGCCAGCAGCTTAAAGAGGCCCCCGGAGACCCAGTACTTC; CDR3aa: CASSLKRPPETQYF
j_gene: TRBJ2-7; d_gene: .; v_gene: TRBV5-1; abundance: .; CDR3nt: TGCGCCAGCAGCTTAAGCCCCCAGGGGCCGAGCTCCTACGAGCAGTACTTC; CDR3aa: CASSLSPQGPSSYEQYF
j_gene: TRBJ2-3; d_gene: .; v_gene: TRBV7-9; abundance: few; CDR3nt: TGTGCCAGCAGCCCCCAAACAGATACGCAGTATTTT; CDR3aa: CASSPQTDTQYF
j_gene: TRBJ1-2; d_gene: .; v_gene: TRBV29-1; abundance: .; CDR3nt: TGCAGCGTTGAAGACGGTACTCTCGGTCTCTACACCTTC; CDR3aa: CSVEDGTLGLYTF
j_gene: TRBJ1-3; d_gene: .; v_gene: TRBV18; abundance: once; CDR3nt: TGTGCCAGCTCACCGGCCTCTGGAAACACCATATATTTT; CDR3aa: CASSPASGNTIYF
j_gene: TRBJ2-3; d_gene: TRBD2; v_gene: TRBV7-9; abundance: .; CDR3nt: TGTGCCAGCAGCTTAGTTGGTAGCGGGAGGCTAGATACGCAGTATTTT; CDR3aa: CASSLVGSGRLDTQYF
j_gene: TRBJ2-7; d_gene: TRBD1; v_gene: TRBV6-1; abundance: .; CDR3nt: TGTGCCAGCAGTGAACAACCCGTGGGAGGACAGGGCATCGACGAGCAGTACTTC; CDR3aa: CASSEQPVGGQGIDEQYF
j_gene: TRBJ1-5; d_gene: .; v_gene: TRBV6-1; abundance: few; CDR3nt: TGTGCCAGCAATCCCCAGGGCCTCTACAATCAGCCCCAGCATTTT; CDR3aa: CASNPQGLYNQPQHF